The clone carrying this T cell receptor (beta chain) was picked up many times. Its antigen is not known. The data derive from a study of metastatic and nonmetastatic thyroid tumors. For the study at large: Repertoire data that came from the blood and tumor or nodule tissue of malignant and benign thyroid patients were compared.

There are 13 residues in the CDR3. Trimming took 5 bases from V and 3 from J, leaving 12 bases between them. Germline V gene lookup returns CDR1 GTSNPN and CDR2 SVGIG (reference sequence). Study-wide findings and caveats: A significant increase in TCR beta diversity was reportedly seen in malignant thyroid tumors relative to benign nodules, in blood and tumor.

The authors' processing: A classifier for distant metastasis in papillary thyroid cancer was constructed using CDR3 differences observed across clinicopathological groups. TCRdb reanalyzed the PCR reads via MiXCR. The V and J calls reflect TCRdb's pipeline rather than the authors' work. The sample records around 25,000 clones, 13% being singletons. No patient received treatment before thyroid surgery. The chain joins TRBV30 to TRBJ2-3; D uncertain. The sequenced sample was blood. This TCR derives from a female donor with papillary thyroid cancer or a benign thyroid nodule (not recorded which). Some clones in this sample may be carry-over from other donors' samples. As DNA, the CDR3 is TGTGCCTGGGATCGACTGTTGACAGATACGCAGTATTTT. Translating it yields CAWDRLLTDTQYF.